This T cell receptor beta chain was observed in a study of blood T cell repertoires in COVID-19. Overall study: The cDNA or gDNA used as material had been derived from T cells, B-cell-depleted T cells, or PBMCs.

Clones were read by immunoSEQ multiplex PCR, and TCRdb kept only the in-frame ones, dropping some. The data hold hundreds of thousands of clones, with around nine tenths observed a single time. Participants were aged about 18 to 100 years from approximately 23 US areas. Each participant's cohort was designated according to participant-reported clinical history. V was cut by 4 bases and J by 2 bases, with 12 bases left in between. Germline CDR1 reads SGHVS; CDR2 reads FQNEAQ. CDR3 length equals 15 residues. This clone has only one observation. V usage is TRBV7-8 and J usage is TRBJ1-5; D remains unclear. The clonotype was recovered from a woman between 50 and 59 years old who had recovered from COVID-19. Sequencing input: PBMCs or T cells enriched from blood (not recorded which). The CDR3 coding sequence is TGTGCCAGCAGCTCTCAGGCCCCAGGCAATCAGCCCCAGCATTTT. Its translation is CASSSQAPGNQPQHF.